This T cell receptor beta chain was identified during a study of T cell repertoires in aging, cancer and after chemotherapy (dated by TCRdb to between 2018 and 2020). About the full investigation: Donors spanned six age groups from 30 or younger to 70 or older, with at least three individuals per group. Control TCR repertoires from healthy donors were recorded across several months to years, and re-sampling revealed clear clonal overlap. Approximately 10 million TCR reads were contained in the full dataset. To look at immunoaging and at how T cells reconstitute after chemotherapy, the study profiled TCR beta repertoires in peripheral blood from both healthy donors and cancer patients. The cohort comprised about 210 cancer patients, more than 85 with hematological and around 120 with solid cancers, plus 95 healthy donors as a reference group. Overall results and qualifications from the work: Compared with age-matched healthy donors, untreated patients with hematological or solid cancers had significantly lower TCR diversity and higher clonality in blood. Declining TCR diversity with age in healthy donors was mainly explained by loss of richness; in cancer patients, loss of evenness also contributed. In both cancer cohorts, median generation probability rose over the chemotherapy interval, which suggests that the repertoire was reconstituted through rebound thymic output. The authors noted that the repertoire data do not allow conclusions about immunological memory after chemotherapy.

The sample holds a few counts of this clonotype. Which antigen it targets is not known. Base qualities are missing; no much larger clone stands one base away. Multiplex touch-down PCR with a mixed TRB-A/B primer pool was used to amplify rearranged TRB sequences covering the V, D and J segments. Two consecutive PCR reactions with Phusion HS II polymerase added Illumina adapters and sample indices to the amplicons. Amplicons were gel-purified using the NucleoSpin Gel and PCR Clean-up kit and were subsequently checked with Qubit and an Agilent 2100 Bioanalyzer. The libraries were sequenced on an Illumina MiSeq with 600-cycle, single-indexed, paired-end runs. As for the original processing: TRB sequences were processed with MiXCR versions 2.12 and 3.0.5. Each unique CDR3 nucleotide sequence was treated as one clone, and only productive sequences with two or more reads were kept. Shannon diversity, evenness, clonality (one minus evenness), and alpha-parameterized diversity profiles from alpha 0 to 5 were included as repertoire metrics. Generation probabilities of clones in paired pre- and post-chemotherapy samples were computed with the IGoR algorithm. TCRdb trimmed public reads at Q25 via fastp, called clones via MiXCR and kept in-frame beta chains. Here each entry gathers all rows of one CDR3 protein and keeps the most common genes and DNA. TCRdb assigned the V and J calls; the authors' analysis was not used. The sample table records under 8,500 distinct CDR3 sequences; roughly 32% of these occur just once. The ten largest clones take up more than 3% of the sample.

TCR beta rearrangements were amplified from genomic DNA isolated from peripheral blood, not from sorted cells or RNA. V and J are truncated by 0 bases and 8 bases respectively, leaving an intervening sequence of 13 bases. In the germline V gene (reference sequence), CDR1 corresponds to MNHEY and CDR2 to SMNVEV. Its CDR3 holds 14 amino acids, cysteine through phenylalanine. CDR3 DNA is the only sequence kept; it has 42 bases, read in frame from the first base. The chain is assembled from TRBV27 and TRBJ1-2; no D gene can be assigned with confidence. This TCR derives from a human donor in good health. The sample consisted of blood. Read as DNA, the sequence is TGTGCCAGCAGTTTATCGGCGTGGATTAACGGCTACACCTTC. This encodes CASSLSAWINGYTF.